In its sample, the clone carrying this T cell receptor (beta chain) was seen once. What it binds is not known. The junction and the germline gene differ at one end; a read error may be behind it. Germline values: CDR1 KGHSH, CDR2 LQKENI. This CDR3 is built from 12 residues. What was sequenced were expressed TCRB transcripts, since all of the isolated RNA had been reverse transcribed. Using immunoSEQ multiplex PCR, the repertoire was profiled, and TCRdb retains in-frame clones only, with some absent. Among under 350,000 clones listed, 8% were seen once. A CD45RO/CCR7/CD25/CD127/CD95/CD27 panel sorted naive, central memory, regulatory and stem cell-like memory CD4+ cells. This sample was included in a study of beta chain features in type 1 diabetes. Study background: Age, gender and cell yields were similar between patients and healthy donors. Whole-study results and caveats: Among type 1 diabetes patients, VDJ junctions had fewer insertions and more deletions. Naive, central memory and Treg TCRB repertoires appeared more alike in patients than in healthy donors.

This rearrangement joins TRBV18 to TRBJ1-1; no clear D. The specimen sequenced was central memory CD4+ T cells from blood. This clonotype originated in a woman aged 18 to 35 in good health. The chain's CDR3 is CPSSPLNTEAFF. CDR3 DNA sequence: TGTCCCAGCTCACCACTGAACACTGAAGCTTTCTTT.